One sample yielded the 23 T cell receptor beta chains listed below, sequenced in a study of cytotoxic CD8 clonotypes in ibrutinib-treated CLL. Repertoires were generated with immunoSEQ multiplex PCR, while TCRdb's copy carries only in-frame clones and drops some. The sample has roughly 150,000 clones, about 80% seen once. The sequencing used PBMCs, collected after 24 months of ibrutinib treatment. These receptors came from a human donor with chronic lymphocytic leukemia.

This clone was picked up one time. This rearrangement joins TRBV7-2 to TRBJ2-7; 7 bases match TRBD2. From germline, CDR1 is SGHTA and CDR2 FQGNSA. The CDR3 runs to 12 residues. With 3 bases clipped from V and 6 bases from J, the junction kept 2 bases outside the gene matches. For the CDR3, the DNA is TGTGCCAGCAGCTTGTGGGAGGGCGAGCAGTACTTC. It translates to CASSLWEGEQYF.

The V and J genes are TRBV7-3 and TRBJ2-2; D may be TRBD1 or TRBD2 (6 bases each). The length of the CDR3 is 16 residues. Between the trimmed V and J ends, which lost 3 bases and 1 base, there was a span of 12 bases. Germline V gives CDR1 SGHTA, CDR2 FQGTGA. CDR3 region: CASSLSGGGNTGELFF. In DNA, the CDR3 is TGTGCCAGCAGCTTGAGCGGAGGGGGGAACACCGGGGAGCTGTTTTTT.

In this sample, this clone turned up once. The chain recombines TRBV6-5 with TRBJ1-2, with TRBD1 identical over 9 bases. There are 13 residues in the CDR3. The germline CDR1 and CDR2 sequences are MNHEY and SVGAGI. J lost 10 bases, V lost 6 bases, and 9 bases had no gene match. CDR3 DNA sequence: TGTGCCAGCAGGCCGACAGGGGGGACTTCCTACACCTTC. It is translated as CASRPTGGTSYTF.

This clone was detected a few times. J is TRBJ1-4 and V is TRBV6-1; D is unclear. Trimming shortened V by 6 bases and J by 8 bases, and 10 bases separated the two germline ends. From germline, CDR1 is MNHNS and CDR2 SASEGT. This CDR3 has 12 amino acids. DNA for the CDR3: TGTGCCAGCAGCCCAGAATGGGAAAAACTGTTTTTT. Encoded protein: CASSPEWEKLFF.

The chain links TRBV4-2 to TRBJ1-2; possibly TRBD1 for D (5 bases). Trimming removed 0 bases from V and 1 base from J, with 12 bases in between. The CDR3 has 16 residues. Per the germline V gene, CDR1 is LGHNA and CDR2 is YNFKEQ. CDR3 amino acids: CASSQDLGGGNYGYTF. In nucleotides, the CDR3 is TGTGCCAGCAGCCAAGATTTGGGGGGTGGTAACTATGGCTACACCTTC.

The chain joins TRBV5-5 to TRBJ2-5, with 9 nucleotides matching TRBD1. CDR3 length: 15 residues. V lost 4 bases to trimming and J lost 2 bases; unmatched junction nucleotides: 6. Germline loops: CDR1 SGHKS, CDR2 YYEKEE (reference sequence). The CDR3 protein is CASSRGTGWQETQYF. CDR3 nucleotides: TGTGCCAGCAGCCGGGGGACAGGGTGGCAAGAGACCCAGTACTTC.

This chain links TRBV6-6 with TRBJ1-2; no definite D call. V gave up 5 bases and J gave up 2 bases, with 6 bases separating them. The CDR3 has 12 amino acids. Per the germline V gene, CDR1 is MNHNY and CDR2 is SVGAGI (reference sequence). The CDR3 sequence: CASSPGNYGYTF. CDR3 DNA sequence: TGTGCCAGCAGTCCCGGGAACTATGGCTACACCTTC.

The chain couples TRBV10-3 to TRBJ1-5, with 10 bases fitting TRBD1. CDR3 length: 16 residues. The germline V gene has CDR1 ENHRY and CDR2 SYGVKD. J lost 2 bases, V lost 3 bases, and 4 bases had no gene match. The CDR3 coding sequence is TGTGCCATCAGTGACGGACAGGGGGGAGGCAATCAGCCCCAGCATTTT. Translating it yields CAISDGQGGGNQPQHF.

The chain has TRBV5-1 and TRBJ1-5; TRBD1 might be the D (5 bases). Trimming stripped 1 base from V and 0 bases from J, with 11 bases between. The CDR3 has 16 residues. Germline V gene lookup returns CDR1 SGHRS and CDR2 YFSETQ. CDR3 DNA: TGCGCCAGCAGCTTGAACCCCGGGGCTAGCAATCAGCCCCAGCATTTT. Translation: CASSLNPGASNQPQHF.

The CDR3 DNA follows: TGCAGCGTTGAGGCTGGGGGGCCATGGTTCTTC. It specifies CSVEAGGPWFF. The chain recombines TRBV29-1 with TRBJ2-1; D tentatively fits TRBD1 or TRBD2 (6 bases each). The CDR3 is 11 residues long. Germline V gene lookup returns CDR1 SQVTM and CDR2 ANQGSEA. Trimming took off 3 bases at V and 15 bases at J, with 15 bases between the two ends.

The chain recombines TRBV7-3 with TRBJ2-1, with 8 positions matching TRBD2. The germline V gene encodes CDR1 SGHTA and CDR2 FQGTGA. The CDR3 spans 16 residues. Unmatched junction bases numbered 5, after V lost 4 bases and J lost 0 bases. CDR3 sequence reads: CASSSGGASSYNEQFF. The CDR3 DNA follows: TGTGCCAGCAGCTCCGGGGGGGCGAGCTCCTACAATGAGCAGTTCTTC.

The genes are TRBV18 and TRBJ1-1, with D unclear. The CDR3 is 13 residues long. CDR1 is KGHSH, CDR2 LQKENI, per germline. V shed 3 bases and J shed 6 bases, with 11 bases lying between them. The CDR3: CASSPGSNSEAFF. CDR3 in DNA: TGTGCCAGCTCACCCGGTTCAAACTCTGAAGCTTTCTTT.

The genes are TRBV2 and TRBJ2-5; D not certain. Looked up from germline, CDR1 is SNHLY and CDR2 is FYNNEI. V was cut by 5 bases and J by 2 bases, with 12 bases left in between. CDR3 length: 14 residues. The CDR3 nucleotides are TGTGCCAGCAGTCCCCGACACCCACAAGAGACCCAGTACTTC. This encodes CASSPRHPQETQYF.

The chain has TRBV27 and TRBJ1-2, with 10 bases matching TRBD1. CDR1 is MNHEY, CDR2 SMNVEV, per germline (reference sequence). V lost 0 bases, J lost 8 bases, and 9 bases stayed unmatched. The CDR3 loop spans 16 amino acids. The CDR3, as DNA: TGTGCCAGCAGTTTATCCCCAGACAGGGGGCTGTGGGGCTACACCTTC. As protein: CASSLSPDRGLWGYTF.

The chain employs TRBV5-6 and TRBJ2-7; D not resolved. Between the trimmed V and J ends, which lost 2 bases and 0 bases, there was a span of 9 bases. The length of the CDR3 is 14 residues. The germline V gene encodes CDR1 SGHDT and CDR2 YYEEEE. The CDR3 protein is CASSFSQPSYEQYF. In DNA form, the CDR3 reads TGTGCCAGCAGCTTTTCCCAGCCCTCCTACGAGCAGTACTTC.

The sample holds one count of this clone. J is TRBJ2-7 and V is TRBV28; 10 bases fit TRBD1. CDR3 length equals 14 residues. The V gene end was trimmed by 5 bases and the J gene end by 6 bases; junction bases not matched to a gene: 7. CDR1 is MDHEN and CDR2 is SYDVKM in the germline V gene. DNA for the CDR3: TGTGCCAGCAGTCCAGGGACAGGGGAGGTCGAGCAGTACTTC. This codes for CASSPGTGEVEQYF.

This sequence joins TRBV9 and TRBJ2-7; 9 bases line up with TRBD2. The CDR3 has 15 amino acids. Germline V lookup: CDR1 SGDLS, CDR2 YYNGEE. V lost 0 bases and J lost 3; bases outside the gene matches: 4. The CDR3 sequence: CASSVGPSGNYEQYF. The DNA of the CDR3 is TGTGCCAGCAGCGTAGGACCTAGCGGGAACTACGAGCAGTACTTC.

The rearrangement links TRBV6-1 to TRBJ1-4; no reliable D call. Trimming pared 1 base from V and 1 base from J, leaving 4 bases between. The CDR3 sequence is 14 residues long. From germline, CDR1 is MNHNS and CDR2 SASEGT. CDR3 sequence: CASSEGGTNEKLFF. The CDR3 DNA is TGTGCCAGCAGTGAAGGGGGAACTAATGAAAAACTGTTTTTT.

The genes are TRBV4-3 and TRBJ2-3; possibly TRBD2 for D (6 bases). The V end lost 1 base, the J end lost 2 bases, and 16 bases lay between the germline ends. The CDR3 runs to 17 residues. Germline V CDR1 and CDR2: LGHNA, YSLEER. CDR3 sequence (DNA): TGCGCCAGCAGCCAAGCCCGACTAGAGGGCAACACAGATACGCAGTATTTT. Its protein is CASSQARLEGNTDTQYF.

This clone turned up a few times. The J gene is TRBJ2-3, the V gene TRBV7-9; no clear D. The CDR3 runs to 13 residues. The germline gives CDR1 SEHNR, CDR2 FQNEAQ (reference sequence). V was trimmed by 5 bases and J by 2 bases, leaving 8 bases between them. The chain's CDR3 is CASSPAATDTQYF. CDR3 coding DNA: TGTGCCAGCAGCCCTGCCGCCACAGATACGCAGTATTTT. Combining the CDR3 with reference TRBV7-9 and TRBJ2-3 gives the whole variable domain DTGVSQNPRHKITKRGQNVTFRCDPISEHNRLYWYRQTLGQGPEFLTYFQNEAQLEKSRLLSDRFSAERPKGSFSTLEIQRTEQGDSAMYLCASSPAATDTQYFGPGTRLTVL.

The rearrangement uses TRBV4-3 and TRBJ2-7; 11 bases line up with TRBD1. The CDR3 is 15 amino acids. The germline gives CDR1 LGHNA, CDR2 YSLEER. J lost 4 bases, V lost 4 bases, and 6 bases had no gene match. The CDR3 sequence is CASSPRTGGRYEQYF. Here the CDR3 DNA reads TGCGCCAGCAGCCCCCGGACAGGGGGCAGGTACGAGCAGTACTTC.

The J gene is TRBJ2-3, the V gene TRBV6-4; D perhaps matches TRBD1 (8 bases). V was trimmed by 6 bases and J by 2 bases, leaving 12 bases between them. The V gene's germline CDR1 is MRHNA and CDR2 SNTAGT. The CDR3 runs to 14 residues. This chain's CDR3 is CASRQGGNTDTQYF. CDR3 nucleotides: TGTGCCAGCAGACAGGGGGGGAACACAGATACGCAGTATTTT.

This clone is a singleton in its sample. V gene TRBV7-3 combines with J gene TRBJ2-5; TRBD1 aligns across 9 bases. This CDR3 is 14 amino acids long. Germline CDR1 reads SGHTA; CDR2 reads FQGTGA. V dropped 5 bases and J dropped 5; count of bases not matched to a gene: 6. The CDR3 DNA reads as TGTGCCAGCAGCCCACAGGGGGCGGGGGAGACCCAGTACTTC. This translates into CASSPQGAGETQYF.